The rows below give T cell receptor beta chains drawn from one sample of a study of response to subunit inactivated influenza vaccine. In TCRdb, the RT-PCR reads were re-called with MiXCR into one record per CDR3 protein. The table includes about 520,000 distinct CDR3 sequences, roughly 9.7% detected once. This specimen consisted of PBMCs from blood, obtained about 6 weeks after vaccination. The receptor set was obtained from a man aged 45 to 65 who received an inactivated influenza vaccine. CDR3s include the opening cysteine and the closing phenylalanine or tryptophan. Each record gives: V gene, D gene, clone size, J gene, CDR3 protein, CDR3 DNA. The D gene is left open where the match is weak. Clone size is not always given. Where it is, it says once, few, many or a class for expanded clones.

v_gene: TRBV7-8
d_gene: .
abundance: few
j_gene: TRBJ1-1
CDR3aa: CASSLGLGRAEAFF
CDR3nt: TGTGCCAGCAGCTTAGGTCTGGGGCGTGCTGAAGCTTTCTTT

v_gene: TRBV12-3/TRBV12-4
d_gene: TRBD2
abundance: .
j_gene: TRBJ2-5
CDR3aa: CASSTYGGVETQYF
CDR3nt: TGTGCCAGCAGTACATACGGGGGGGTAGAGACCCAGTACTTC

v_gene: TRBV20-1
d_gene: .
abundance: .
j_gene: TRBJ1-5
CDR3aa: CSARLPEGYQPQHF
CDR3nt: TGCAGTGCCCGGCTACCGGAGGGTTATCAGCCCCAGCATTTT

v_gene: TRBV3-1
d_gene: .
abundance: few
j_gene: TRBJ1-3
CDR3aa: CASSPWTRGDTIYF
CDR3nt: TGTGCCAGCAGCCCATGGACCAGAGGGGACACCATATATTTT

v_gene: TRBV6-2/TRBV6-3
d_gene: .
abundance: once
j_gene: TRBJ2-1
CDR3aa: CASSYSVAGEQFF
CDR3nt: TGTGCCAGCAGTTACTCTGTGGCGGGGGAGCAGTTCTTC

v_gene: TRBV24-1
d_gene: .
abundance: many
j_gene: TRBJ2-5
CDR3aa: CATSGGGGETQYF
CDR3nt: TGTGCCACCAGTGGCGGAGGAGGGGAGACCCAGTACTTC

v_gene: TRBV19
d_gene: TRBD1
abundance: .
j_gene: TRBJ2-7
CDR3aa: CASSLGTGREQYF
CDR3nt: TGTGCCAGTAGTTTAGGGACAGGGCGCGAGCAGTACTTC

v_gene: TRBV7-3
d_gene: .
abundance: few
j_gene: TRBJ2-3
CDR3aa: CASSPLLATDTQYF
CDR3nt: TGTGCCAGCAGCCCCTTACTAGCAACAGATACGCAGTATTTT

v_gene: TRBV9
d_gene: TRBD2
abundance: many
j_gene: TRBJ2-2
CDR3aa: CASSVDSGRATGELFF
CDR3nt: TGTGCCAGCAGCGTAGATAGCGGGAGGGCCACCGGGGAGCTGTTTTTT

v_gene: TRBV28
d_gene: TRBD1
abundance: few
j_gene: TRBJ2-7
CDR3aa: CASRGTGALYEQYF
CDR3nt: TGTGCCAGCAGGGGGACAGGCGCACTGTACGAGCAGTACTTC

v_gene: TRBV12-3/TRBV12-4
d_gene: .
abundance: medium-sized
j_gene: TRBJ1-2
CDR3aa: CASSWPGGARGYTF
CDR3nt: TGTGCCAGCAGTTGGCCTGGAGGGGCGCGCGGCTACACCTTC

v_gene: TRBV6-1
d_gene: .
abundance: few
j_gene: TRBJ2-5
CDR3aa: CASMVGGGAETQYF
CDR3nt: TGTGCCAGCATGGTTGGGGGGGGCGCGGAGACCCAGTACTTC

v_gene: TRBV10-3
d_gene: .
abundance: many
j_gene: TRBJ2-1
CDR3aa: CAISDRTGRGSYNEQFF
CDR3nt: TGTGCCATCAGTGACCGTACAGGCAGGGGTTCCTACAATGAGCAGTTCTTC

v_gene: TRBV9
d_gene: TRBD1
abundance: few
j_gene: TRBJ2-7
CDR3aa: CASSPRQGVSDEQYF
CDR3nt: TGTGCCAGCAGCCCCCGACAGGGAGTTTCTGACGAGCAGTACTTC

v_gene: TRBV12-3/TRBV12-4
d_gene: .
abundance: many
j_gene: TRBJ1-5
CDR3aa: CASSRRGHQPQHF
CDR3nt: TGTGCCAGCAGCCGAAGGGGACATCAGCCCCAGCATTTT

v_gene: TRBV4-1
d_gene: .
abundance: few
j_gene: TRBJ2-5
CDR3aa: CASSQGVGQETQYF
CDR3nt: TGCGCCAGCAGCCAAGGGGTGGGTCAAGAGACCCAGTACTTC

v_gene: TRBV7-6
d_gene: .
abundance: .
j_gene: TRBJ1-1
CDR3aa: CASSSYRTDEAFF
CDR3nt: TGTGCCAGCAGCTCGTATCGGACAGATGAAGCTTTCTTT

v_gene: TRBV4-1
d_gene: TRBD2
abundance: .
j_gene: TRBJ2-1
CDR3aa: CASSQESSGRYSVNEQFF
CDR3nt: TGCGCCAGCAGCCAAGAGAGTAGCGGGAGGTATTCGGTCAATGAGCAGTTCTTC

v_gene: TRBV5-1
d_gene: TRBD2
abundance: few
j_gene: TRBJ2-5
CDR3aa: CASRPTSGREKQETQYF
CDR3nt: TGCGCCAGCAGGCCGACTAGCGGGAGGGAAAAACAAGAGACCCAGTACTTC

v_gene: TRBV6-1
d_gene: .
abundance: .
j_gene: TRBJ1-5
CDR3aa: CASSEVTAYSNQPQHF
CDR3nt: TGTGCCAGCAGTGAAGTGACCGCGTATAGCAATCAGCCCCAGCATTTT

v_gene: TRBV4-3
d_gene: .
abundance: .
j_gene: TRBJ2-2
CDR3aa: CASSQVYKNTGELFF
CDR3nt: TGCGCCAGCAGCCAAGTTTACAAGAACACCGGGGAGCTGTTTTTT

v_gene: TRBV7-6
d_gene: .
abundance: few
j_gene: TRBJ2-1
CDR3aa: CASSNPFSGNNNEQFF
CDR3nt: TGTGCCAGCAGCAACCCGTTTAGCGGAAATAACAATGAGCAGTTCTTC

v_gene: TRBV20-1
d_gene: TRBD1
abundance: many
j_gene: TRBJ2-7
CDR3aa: CSARPPPGQVGHEQYF
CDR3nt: TGCAGTGCTAGACCGCCTCCGGGACAGGTCGGCCACGAGCAGTACTTC

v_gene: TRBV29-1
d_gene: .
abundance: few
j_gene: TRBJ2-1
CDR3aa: CSVARGLGEQFF
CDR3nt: TGCAGCGTTGCGCGGGGACTGGGTGAGCAGTTCTTC

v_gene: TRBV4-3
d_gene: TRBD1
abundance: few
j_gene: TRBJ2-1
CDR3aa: CASSPIGDRLSNEQFF
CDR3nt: TGCGCCAGCAGCCCCATTGGGGACAGATTGTCCAATGAGCAGTTCTTC

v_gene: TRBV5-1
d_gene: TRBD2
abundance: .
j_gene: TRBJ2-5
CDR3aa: CASSLFAGEIETQYF
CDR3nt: TGCGCCAGCAGCTTATTTGCGGGAGAGATAGAGACCCAGTACTTC

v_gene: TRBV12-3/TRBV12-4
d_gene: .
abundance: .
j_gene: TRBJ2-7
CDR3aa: CASSFGDGTYEQYF
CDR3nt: TGTGCCAGCAGTTTCGGAGACGGGACCTACGAGCAGTACTTC

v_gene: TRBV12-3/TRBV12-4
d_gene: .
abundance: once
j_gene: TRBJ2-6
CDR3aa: CASSLTDSGADVLTF
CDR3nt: TGTGCCAGCAGCCTGACAGACTCTGGGGCCGACGTCCTGACTTTC

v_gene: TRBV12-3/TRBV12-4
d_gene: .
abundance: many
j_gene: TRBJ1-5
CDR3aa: CASRTGTQPQHF
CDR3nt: TGTGCCAGCAGAACAGGGACTCAGCCCCAGCATTTT

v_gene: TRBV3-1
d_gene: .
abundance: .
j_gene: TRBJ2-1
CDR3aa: CASSQDWGEQFF
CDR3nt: TGTGCCAGCAGCCAAGATTGGGGTGAGCAGTTCTTC

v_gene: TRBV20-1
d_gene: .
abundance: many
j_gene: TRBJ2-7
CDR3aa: CSASGQGATYEQYF
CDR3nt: TGCAGTGCTAGTGGGCAGGGAGCCACCTACGAGCAGTACTTC

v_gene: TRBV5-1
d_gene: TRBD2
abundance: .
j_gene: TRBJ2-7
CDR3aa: CASSTGLAGEQYF
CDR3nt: TGCGCCAGCAGCACGGGACTAGCGGGAGAGCAGTACTTC